This T cell receptor (beta chain) was identified during a study of T cells after posttransplantation cyclophosphamide. General study points: Later post-transplant blood repertoires were often dominated by donor CD8+ memory clones. Tissue-infiltrating T cells from skin or gut overlapped little with blood T cells.

Here immunoSEQ multiplex PCR was the method, and the copy in TCRdb shows in-frame clones only, minus some. The table lists 9,000 to 13,000 clones, about four fifths of them singletons. Germline-derived CDR1 and CDR2 are SNHLY and FYNNEI. The CDR3 totals 16 residues. The V and J ends lost 2 bases and 6 bases, in that order; junction bases with no gene match: 8. Treatment was busulfan-fludarabine conditioning, a marrow graft, and cyclophosphamide on days +3 and +4. On this clone itself: Its cognate antigen is unknown.

This sequence joins TRBV2 and TRBJ2-1, with 9 bases identical to TRBD2. The sequence was collected from a female patient between 50 and 59 years old who received an allogeneic stem cell transplant from a related donor, was CMV-positive, and had no GVHD. Some T cells may possibly be graft donor cells. Sample: PBMCs, taken after allogeneic stem cell transplant with posttransplant cyclophosphamide. The CDR3 sequence: CASSEIYGGGANEQFF. CDR3 bases: TGTGCCAGCAGTGAAATTTACGGCGGGGGGGCCAATGAGCAGTTCTTC.